Following are 29 T cell receptor beta chains from one sample sequenced in a study of cytomegalovirus exposure and HLA in healthy donors. The PCR used 60 Vbeta and 13 Jbeta primers. Profiling relied on immunoSEQ multiplex PCR, and the TCRdb table lists in-frame clones only, not all of them. The table includes some 150,000 clones, 77% detected once. The specimen was PBMCs. All receptors derive from a male donor in good health and CMV-seronegative.

The V gene is TRBV5-4, the J gene TRBJ2-1; D is perhaps TRBD2 (6 bases). The CDR3 totals 18 residues. Per the germline V gene, CDR1 is SGHNT and CDR2 is YYREEE (reference sequence). V was pared by 0 bases and J by 5 bases, with 21 bases between. The CDR3 sequence: CASSLGVGRGARDNEQFF. CDR3 nucleotide sequence: TGTGCCAGCAGCTTGGGAGTGGGGCGGGGCGCTCGAGACAATGAGCAGTTCTTC. Looking up the rest from reference TRBV5-4 and TRBJ2-1 gives the full variable domain: ETGVTQSPTHLIKTRGQQVTLRCSSQSGHNTVSWYQQALGQGPQFIFQYYREEENGRGNFPPRFSGLQFPNYSSELNVNALELDDSALYLCASSLGVGRGARDNEQFFGPGTRLTVL.

This rearrangement joins TRBV9 to TRBJ2-2; D possibly corresponds to TRBD1 (7 bases). Trimming removed 4 bases at V and 4 bases at J, with 14 bases between. The CDR3 is 15 residues long. Germline V gene data show CDR1 as SGDLS and CDR2 as YYNGEE. The CDR3 reads CASSSGGQVTGELFF. The CDR3 nucleotides are TGTGCCAGCAGCTCAGGGGGGCAGGTCACCGGGGAGCTGTTTTTT.

The CDR3 sequence: CASSLQVTSYEQYF. The CDR3 region has the DNA TGTGCCAGCAGTTTGCAGGTTACCTCCTACGAGCAGTACTTC. The chain combines TRBV27 with TRBJ2-5, with D unclear. The tail of the sequence fits TRBJ2-7 better, so the J call may be wrong. Looked up from germline, CDR1 is MNHEY and CDR2 is SMNVEV (reference sequence). The CDR3 totals 14 residues.

The rearrangement uses TRBV27 and TRBJ1-2; 7 bases agree with TRBD1. From germline, CDR1 is MNHEY and CDR2 SMNVEV (reference sequence). The V and J ends lost 3 bases and 6 bases, in that order; junction bases with no gene match: 4. This CDR3 comprises 13 residues. CDR3 residues: CASSFDRANGYTF. Here the CDR3 DNA reads TGTGCCAGCAGTTTCGACAGGGCGAATGGCTACACCTTC.

This clone was recorded a few times. V usage is TRBV2 and J usage is TRBJ2-1, with D possibly being TRBD2 (7 bases). Germline V gene lookup returns CDR1 SNHLY and CDR2 FYNNEI. Trimming took 1 base from V and 4 from J, leaving 14 bases between them. The length of the CDR3 is 16 residues. The CDR3 spells CASSEEGGETYNEQFF. The CDR3 coding sequence is TGTGCCAGCAGTGAAGAGGGGGGGGAGACTTACAATGAGCAGTTCTTC.

This clone was detected once. This chain connects TRBV5-1 to TRBJ2-2; D gene uncertain. V shed 0 bases and J shed 8 bases, with 8 bases lying between them. The CDR3 has 13 amino acids. Germline lookup yields CDR1 SGHRS and CDR2 YFSETQ. CDR3 coding DNA: TGCGCCAGCAGCTTGGTTGTCGGTGGGGAGCTGTTTTTT. It translates to CASSLVVGGELFF.

This clone was detected only a few times. In DNA, the CDR3 is TGCGCCAGCAGCTTGAGTGTAGCGGGAGTCAGCGAGCAGTACTTC. As protein: CASSLSVAGVSEQYF. This chain joins TRBV5-1 and TRBJ2-7; 9 positions agree with TRBD2. The CDR3 loop spans 15 amino acids. The trim removed 1 base at V and 6 bases at J, leaving 8 bases unmatched. Germline V gene data show CDR1 as SGHRS and CDR2 as YFSETQ.

The genes are TRBV6-1 and TRBJ1-2, with D perhaps matching TRBD1 (5 bases). The CDR3 has 14 amino acids. V gave up 2 bases and J gave up 4 bases, with 11 bases separating them. Germline CDR1 and CDR2: MNHNS and SASEGT. In DNA, the CDR3 is TGTGCCAGCAGTGAATTGGGGGGTTCCTATGGCTACACCTTC. Protein product: CASSELGGSYGYTF.

V usage is TRBV13 and J usage is TRBJ1-5; the D gene is possibly TRBD1 (6 bases). V lost 3 bases, J lost 1 base, and 16 bases lay in between. This CDR3 comprises 17 residues. Germline V gene lookup returns CDR1 PRHDT and CDR2 FYEKMQ (reference sequence). The CDR3 DNA sequence: TGTGCCAGCAGCTTCTCAGGGACAAGGGGGAGCAATCAGCCCCAGCATTTT. This sequence encodes CASSFSGTRGSNQPQHF.

This clone was observed a handful of times. CDR3 residues: CASSPGGTGGYGYTF. CDR3 nucleotide sequence: TGTGCCAGCAGTCCTGGGGGGACAGGGGGCTATGGCTACACCTTC. The V gene is TRBV27, the J gene TRBJ1-2, with TRBD1 matching over 11 bases. Trimming at V came to 5 bases and at J to 4 bases, leaving 6 bases not matched to a gene. This CDR3 is built from 15 residues. CDR1 is MNHEY, CDR2 SMNVEV, per germline (reference sequence).

This rearrangement joins TRBV7-3 to TRBJ2-5, with D unclear. Germline CDR1 and CDR2: SGHTA and FQGTGA. V lost 0 bases and J lost 5, with 10 bases in between. The CDR3 runs 14 residues. CDR3 nucleotides: TGTGCCAGCAGCTTAACGGGTAGCCTCGAGACCCAGTACTTC. Translating it yields CASSLTGSLETQYF. Supplemented by reference TRBV7-3 and TRBJ2-5, the full variable domain reads GAGVSQTPSNKVTEKGKYVELRCDPISGHTALYWYRQSLGQGPEFLIYFQGTGAADDSGLPNDRFFAVRPEGSVSTLKIQRTERGDSAVYLCASSLTGSLETQYFGPGTRLLVL.

The gene calls are TRBV7-8 and TRBJ1-1, with 9 nucleotides matching TRBD1. The CDR3 runs to 16 residues. The V gene's germline CDR1 is SGHVS and CDR2 FQNEAQ. J was trimmed by 2 bases and V by 4 bases; bases with no gene match: 8. CDR3 protein: CASSSMGQGINTEAFF. CDR3 bases: TGTGCCAGCAGCTCGATGGGACAGGGCATAAACACTGAAGCTTTCTTT. Looking up the rest from reference TRBV7-8 and TRBJ1-1 gives the full variable domain: GAGVSQSPRYKVAKRGQDVALRCDPISGHVSLFWYQQALGQGPEFLTYFQNEAQLDKSGLPSDRFFAERPEGSVSTLKIQRTQQEDSAVYLCASSSMGQGINTEAFFGQGTRLTVV.

V and J are TRBV6-5 and TRBJ2-6, with a weak D call TRBD2 (5 bases). The CDR3 consists of 16 residues. Germline V gene lookup returns CDR1 MNHEY and CDR2 SVGAGI. Trimming stripped 0 bases from V and 0 bases from J, with 6 bases between. CDR3 in DNA: TGTGCCAGCAGTTACTCGGGAGTCTCTGGGGCCAACGTCCTGACTTTC. Translation: CASSYSGVSGANVLTF.

The gene calls are TRBV23-1 and TRBJ1-4, with TRBD1 matching 10 bases. TRBV23-1 is designated an ORF whose function remains uncertain. Trimming removed 4 bases from V and 6 bases from J; junction bases left unmatched: 5. The CDR3 has 15 amino acids. CDR3 loop: CASSLRQGAHEKLFF. For the CDR3, the DNA is TGCGCCAGCAGTCTTCGACAGGGGGCACATGAAAAACTGTTTTTT.

This clone was seen only once. CDR3 sequence: CAWSVRGTGGVHNEQFF. Here the CDR3 DNA reads TGTGCCTGGAGTGTACGAGGGACAGGGGGCGTCCACAATGAGCAGTTCTTC. The chain carries TRBV30 and TRBJ2-1; 12 bases are a match to TRBD1. Unmatched junction bases numbered 8, after V lost 0 bases and J lost 5 bases. Germline-derived CDR1 and CDR2 are GTSNPN and SVGIG (reference sequence). The CDR3 loop spans 17 amino acids.

The rearrangement uses TRBV4-2 and TRBJ2-5, with 8 bases aligning to TRBD2. The DNA end favors TRBJ2-7, so the J call may be wrong. Germline values: CDR1 LGHNA, CDR2 YNFKEQ. This CDR3 is built from 17 residues. In DNA, the CDR3 is TGTGCCAGCAGCCACCGGGTTTCGATAGCGGGAAACTACGAGCAGTACTTC. Its translation is CASSHRVSIAGNYEQYF.

The gene calls are TRBV7-9 and TRBJ1-2; 8 positions agree with TRBD1. V dropped 5 bases and J dropped 3; count of bases not matched to a gene: 11. Per germline, CDR1 SEHNR and CDR2 FQNEAQ (reference sequence). This CDR3 is built from 16 residues. The CDR3 is CASSPSQGAPHYGYTF. The CDR3 bases are TGTGCCAGCAGCCCCAGCCAGGGGGCGCCCCACTATGGCTACACCTTC.

The gene calls are TRBV19 and TRBJ1-3; TRBD1 agrees at 11 bases. V shed 5 bases, J shed 4 bases, and the junction held 10 bases outside the gene matches. Germline V CDR1 and CDR2: LNHDA, SQIVND (reference sequence). The length of the CDR3 is 17 residues. CDR3 amino acids: CASSSRTGGVGGNTIYF. CDR3 sequence (DNA): TGTGCCAGTAGTTCACGGACAGGGGGCGTCGGAGGAAACACCATATATTTT.

The chain employs TRBV6-1 and TRBJ1-1; TRBD1 matches at 7 bases. The CDR3 is 13 residues long. Germline values: CDR1 MNHNS, CDR2 SASEGT. Trimming cost V 4 bases and J 7 bases; bases outside gene matches: 6. The CDR3 DNA reads TGTGCCAGCAGTGTGACAGGGATCGGTGAAGCTTTCTTT. Translated, it gives CASSVTGIGEAFF.

This clone was counted between two and nine times. This chain uses TRBV21-1 with TRBJ1-2; TRBD1 is taken as the D call from the table, unchecked against the DNA. TRBV21-1 is a listed pseudogene. The CDR3 runs to 16 residues. The CDR3 DNA is TGTGCCAGCAGCAAAGTTGACCCGGACAGGGCTGGAGGCTACACCTTC. Translating gives CASSKVDPDRAGGYTF.

V is TRBV29-1 and J is TRBJ2-2; 10 bases agree with TRBD1. Germline values: CDR1 SQVTM, CDR2 ANQGSEA. The CDR3 loop spans 14 amino acids. Trimming removed 6 bases from V and 4 bases from J; junction bases left unmatched: 5. Written as DNA, the CDR3 is TGCAGCGTGACGGGACAGGGGTTCACCGGGGAGCTGTTTTTT. It is translated as CSVTGQGFTGELFF.

The gene calls are TRBV9 and TRBJ2-7, with TRBD2 matching 8 bases. V was pared by 0 bases and J by 1 base, with 6 bases of the junction left unmatched. CDR1 and CDR2 from the germline V gene are SGDLS and YYNGEE. CDR3 length: 16 residues. CDR3 DNA sequence: TGTGCCAGCAGCGTAGGTGGGCGGGGGGAGTCCTACGAGCAGTACTTC. It codes for CASSVGGRGESYEQYF. The variable domain in full, with the rest retrieved from reference TRBV9 and TRBJ2-7, is DSGVTQTPKHLITATGQRVTLRCSPRSGDLSVYWYQQSLDQGLQFLIQYYNGEERAKGNILERFSAQQFPDLHSELNLSSLELGDSALYFCASSVGGRGESYEQYFGPGTRLTVT.

This clone is a singleton in its sample. The gene calls are TRBV28 and TRBJ2-7; 12 nucleotides line up with TRBD2. The CDR3 covers 17 residues. V lost 4 bases and J lost 2; bases outside the gene matches: 9. CDR1 and CDR2 from the germline V gene are MDHEN and SYDVKM. The CDR3 loop reads CASSSPSTSGSPYEQYF. CDR3 nucleotides: TGTGCCAGCAGTTCTCCTTCGACTAGCGGGAGCCCCTACGAGCAGTACTTC.

The chain links TRBV27 to TRBJ2-7; 7 bases line up with TRBD2. Germline V gene data show CDR1 as MNHEY and CDR2 as SMNVEV (reference sequence). Germline trimming cut 2 bases from V and 1 base from J; bases unmatched to any gene: 2. The CDR3 is 14 residues long. CDR3 in amino acids: CASSLRGGSYEQYF. The CDR3 coding sequence is TGTGCCAGCAGTTTACGGGGAGGGTCCTACGAGCAGTACTTC.

This chain uses TRBV5-1 with TRBJ2-5, with 7 bases aligning to TRBD1. The CDR3 sequence is 13 residues long. After removal of 4 bases from V and 5 bases from J, the junction contained 5 bases not matched to a gene. Germline loops: CDR1 SGHRS, CDR2 YFSETQ. The CDR3 sequence is CASSTGVMETQYF. The CDR3 bases are TGCGCCAGCAGCACAGGGGTCATGGAGACCCAGTACTTC.

The chain links TRBV7-3 to TRBJ2-2, with TRBD2 as a possible D gene (6 bases). CDR1 and CDR2 from the germline V gene are SGHTA and FQGTGA. The CDR3 covers 15 residues. V dropped 1 base and J dropped 5 bases, with 11 bases sitting between them. The CDR3 bases are TGTGCCAGCAGCTTAAACCCTGCGGGGACCGGGGAGCTGTTTTTT. Residues: CASSLNPAGTGELFF.

The chain couples TRBV19 to TRBJ1-1; perhaps TRBD1 as D (5 bases). The CDR3 has 18 amino acids. Between the trimmed V and J ends, which lost 5 bases and 5 bases, there was a span of 27 bases. CDR1 is LNHDA, CDR2 SQIVND, per germline (reference sequence). The CDR3 here is CASSPGRDYTPRGTEAFF. The CDR3 nucleotides are TGTGCCAGTAGTCCAGGGCGGGACTATACCCCTCGCGGGACTGAAGCTTTCTTT.

The V gene is TRBV5-1, the J gene TRBJ1-5; no reliable D call. V was pared by 0 bases and J by 4 bases, with 5 bases between. Germline assignment: CDR1 SGHRS and CDR2 YFSETQ. The CDR3 runs to 13 residues. The DNA of the CDR3 is TGCGCCAGCAGCTTGGACGCGAATCAGCCCCAGCATTTT. As protein: CASSLDANQPQHF.

This clone was seen a handful of times. The V call is TRBV19, the J call TRBJ1-1; 10 positions agree with TRBD1. Germline V gene lookup returns CDR1 LNHDA and CDR2 SQIVND (reference sequence). The CDR3 sequence is 15 residues long. The V and J ends lost 8 bases and 5 bases, in that order; junction bases with no gene match: 11. The CDR3 is CASSILGQGWTEAFF. The CDR3 region has the DNA TGTGCCAGTTCAATCTTGGGACAGGGGTGGACTGAAGCTTTCTTT.